One TCR beta chain is described in this entry. Antigen: not known. V lost 1 base, J lost 2 bases, and 11 bases lay in between. Germline values: CDR1 LGHNA, CDR2 YSLEER. This CDR3 has 16 residues. This entry is derived from a study of T cell responses to AZD1222 COVID-19 vaccine. Study-wide results and limits: A reported finding is that nearly half of spike-specific TCRs target unmutated variant regions.

Clones were read by immunoSEQ multiplex PCR, and TCRdb kept only the in-frame ones, dropping some. The table lists 150,000 or so clones, around 90% of them singletons. The chain links TRBV4-3 to TRBJ1-4; D not certain. The origin of this receptor is an adult in good health. This sample comprised peripheral blood, obtained on day 0 of AZD1222 vaccination. The CDR3 DNA sequence: TGCGCCAGCAGCCAAGTTTTATCCCTGACTAATGAAAAACTGTTTTTT. It encodes CASSQVLSLTNEKLFF.